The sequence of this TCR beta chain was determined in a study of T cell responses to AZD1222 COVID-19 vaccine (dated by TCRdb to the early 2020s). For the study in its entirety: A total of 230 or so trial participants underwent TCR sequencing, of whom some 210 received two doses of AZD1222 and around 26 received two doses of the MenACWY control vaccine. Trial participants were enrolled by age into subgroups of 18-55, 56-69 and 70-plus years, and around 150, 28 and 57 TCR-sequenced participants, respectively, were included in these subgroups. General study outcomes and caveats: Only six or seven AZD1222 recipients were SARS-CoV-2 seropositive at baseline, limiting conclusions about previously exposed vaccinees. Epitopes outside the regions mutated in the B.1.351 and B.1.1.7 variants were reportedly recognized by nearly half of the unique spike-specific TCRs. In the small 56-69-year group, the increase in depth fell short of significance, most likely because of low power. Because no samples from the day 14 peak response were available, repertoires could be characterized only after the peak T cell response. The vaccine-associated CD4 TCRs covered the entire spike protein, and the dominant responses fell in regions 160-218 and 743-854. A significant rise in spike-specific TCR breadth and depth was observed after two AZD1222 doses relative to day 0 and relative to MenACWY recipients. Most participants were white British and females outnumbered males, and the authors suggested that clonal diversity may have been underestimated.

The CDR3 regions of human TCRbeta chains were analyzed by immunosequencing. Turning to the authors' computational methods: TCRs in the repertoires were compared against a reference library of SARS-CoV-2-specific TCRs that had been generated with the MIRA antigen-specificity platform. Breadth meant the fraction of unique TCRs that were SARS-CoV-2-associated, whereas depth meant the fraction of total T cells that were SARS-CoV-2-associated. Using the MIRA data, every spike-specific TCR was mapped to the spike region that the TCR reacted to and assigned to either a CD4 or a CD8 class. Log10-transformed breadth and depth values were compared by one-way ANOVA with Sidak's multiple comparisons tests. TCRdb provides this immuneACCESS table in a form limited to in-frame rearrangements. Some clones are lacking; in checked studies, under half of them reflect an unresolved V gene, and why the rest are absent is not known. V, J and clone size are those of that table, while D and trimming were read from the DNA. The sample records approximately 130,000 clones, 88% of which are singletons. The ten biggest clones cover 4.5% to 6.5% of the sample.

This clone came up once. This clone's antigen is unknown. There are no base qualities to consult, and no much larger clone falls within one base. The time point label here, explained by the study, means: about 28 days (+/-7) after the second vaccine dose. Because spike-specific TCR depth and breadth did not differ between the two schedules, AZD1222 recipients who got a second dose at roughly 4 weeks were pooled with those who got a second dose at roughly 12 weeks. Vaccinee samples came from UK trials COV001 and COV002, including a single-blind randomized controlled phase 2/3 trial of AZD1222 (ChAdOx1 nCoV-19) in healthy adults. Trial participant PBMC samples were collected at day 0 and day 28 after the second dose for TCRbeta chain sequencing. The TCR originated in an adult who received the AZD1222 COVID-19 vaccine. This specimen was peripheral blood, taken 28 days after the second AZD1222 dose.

The base sequence is TGCGCCAGCAGCTTGGACGCAGATTCCAATCAGCCCCAGCATTTT. Its amino acids are CASSLDADSNQPQHF. Recombination connected TRBV5-1 to TRBJ1-5, with an unclear D gene assignment. From the cysteine through the phenylalanine, the CDR3 covers 15 amino acids. CDR3 DNA only is kept here, 45 bases in frame from base 1. CDR1 and CDR2 (SGHRS, YFSETQ) derive from the germline V gene. Trimming costs V 0 bases and J 3 bases, and their ends lie 10 bases apart.